One and the same sample provided the 10 T cell receptor beta chains below, sequenced in a study of shared clonotypes between healthy human individuals. Assay: immunoSEQ multiplex PCR; the TCRdb copy retains only in-frame clones and omits some. The table lists a few million clones, about 92% of them singletons. Specimen: naive CD4+ T cells from PBMCs. The subset is: CD45RA+ positively selected. The receptors derive from a man younger than 30 in good health. Some clones in this sample may be carry-over from other donors' samples.

Comments on this clone: This sample includes further DNA sequences coding for the same CDR3. The chain joins TRBV6-5 to TRBJ1-1; D remains ambiguous. Looked up from germline, CDR1 is MNHEY and CDR2 is SVGAGI. V shed 5 bases and J shed 0 bases, with 7 bases lying between them. The CDR3 is 13 residues long. The CDR3 protein is CASSRDLNTEAFF. The CDR3, as DNA: TGTGCCAGCAGTCGAGACCTGAACACTGAAGCTTTCTTT.

The V call is TRBV7-2, the J call TRBJ1-6; D gene unclear. The CDR3 is 16 amino acids. V was trimmed by 1 base and J by 10 bases, leaving 17 bases between them. CDR1 is SGHTA and CDR2 is FQGNSA in the germline V gene. The CDR3 DNA sequence: TGTGCCAGCAGCTTAGATGCCGGCCGCTCTGGGTCACCCCTCCACTTT. This codes for CASSLDAGRSGSPLHF.

The rearrangement joins TRBV18 to TRBJ1-5; possibly TRBD1 for D (6 bases). This CDR3 is built from 14 residues. Germline CDR1 and CDR2: KGHSH and LQKENI. Trimming left V 5 bases short and J 8 bases short, with 16 bases between. Here the CDR3 DNA reads TGTGCCAGCTCATCGCAAGGGGGACTGGAGCCCCAGCATTTT. Its translation: CASSSQGGLEPQHF.

The chain recombines TRBV29-1 with TRBJ1-1; D may be TRBD1 (5 bases). This CDR3 contains 19 residues. The germline gives CDR1 SQVTM, CDR2 ANQGSEA. The germline V and J ends were trimmed by 3 bases and 1 base, with 27 bases remaining between them. DNA of the CDR3: TGCAGCGTTGATCCTCGGGACCCCTGGAGAAATCGGGCGAACACTGAAGCTTTCTTT. Translation gives CSVDPRDPWRNRANTEAFF.

The V call is TRBV7-9, the J call TRBJ1-2, with 7 bases lining up with TRBD1. J was trimmed by 4 bases and V by 0 bases; bases with no gene match: 5. The CDR3 has 15 residues. The V gene's germline CDR1 is SEHNR and CDR2 FQNEAQ (reference sequence). The CDR3 nucleotides read TGTGCCAGCAGCTTAGCCGGACAGGACTCCTATGGCTACACCTTC. It yields the protein CASSLAGQDSYGYTF. Using reference TRBV7-9 and TRBJ1-2 for the parts outside the CDR3, the full variable domain is DTGVSQNPRHKITKRGQNVTFRCDPISEHNRLYWYRQTLGQGPEFLTYFQNEAQLEKSRLLSDRFSAERPKGSFSTLEIQRTEQGDSAMYLCASSLAGQDSYGYTFGSGTRLTVV.

Details on this clone: At the DNA level, this CDR3 is encoded by other sequences in the same sample as well. V and J are TRBV18 and TRBJ2-3; D unresolved. V was trimmed by 0 bases and J by 3 bases, leaving 4 bases between them. This CDR3 is built from 13 residues. The germline gives CDR1 KGHSH, CDR2 LQKENI. In nucleotides, the CDR3 is TGTGCCAGCTCACCACCAGGAACAGATACGCAGTATTTT. This codes for CASSPPGTDTQYF.

The rearrangement uses TRBV30 and TRBJ2-1, with D possibly TRBD1 on 5 matching bases. The CDR3 covers 14 residues. V lost 2 bases and J 4 bases, leaving 12 bases between the germline ends. Germline V gene sequence: CDR1 GTSNPN, CDR2 SVGIG (reference sequence). CDR3 nucleotide sequence: TGTGCCTGGAGTTCATGGACACGTTACAATGAGCAGTTCTTC. Translated: CAWSSWTRYNEQFF.

The chain recombines TRBV4-2 with TRBJ2-7; D tentatively fits TRBD1 or TRBD2 (5 bases each). The CDR3 contains 15 residues. Germline CDR1 is LGHNA and CDR2 is YNFKEQ. V was trimmed by 0 bases and J by 5 bases, leaving 14 bases between them. In nucleotides, the CDR3 is TGTGCCAGCAGCCAAGACCCCCGGGGACGCGACGAGCAGTACTTC. Amino acids: CASSQDPRGRDEQYF.

The DNA of the CDR3 is TGTGCCAGCACGGGTCGCGGGCTTAGCACAGATACGCAGTATTTT. This gives the protein CASTGRGLSTDTQYF. J is TRBJ2-3 and V is TRBV6-5; a possible D gene is TRBD2 (5 bases). V lost 7 bases and J 0 bases, leaving 14 bases between the germline ends. Germline V gene lookup returns CDR1 MNHEY and CDR2 SVGAGI. The CDR3 has 15 residues.

This rearrangement joins TRBV2 to TRBJ2-7; 9 nucleotides align to TRBD1. The J segment lost 6 bases and the V segment lost 2 bases, leaving 8 bases of the junction unmatched. Per the germline V gene, CDR1 is SNHLY and CDR2 is FYNNEI. This CDR3 comprises 15 residues. The CDR3 region is CASSEYGTGNSEQYF. The CDR3 DNA sequence: TGTGCCAGCAGTGAATACGGGACAGGGAACAGCGAGCAGTACTTC.